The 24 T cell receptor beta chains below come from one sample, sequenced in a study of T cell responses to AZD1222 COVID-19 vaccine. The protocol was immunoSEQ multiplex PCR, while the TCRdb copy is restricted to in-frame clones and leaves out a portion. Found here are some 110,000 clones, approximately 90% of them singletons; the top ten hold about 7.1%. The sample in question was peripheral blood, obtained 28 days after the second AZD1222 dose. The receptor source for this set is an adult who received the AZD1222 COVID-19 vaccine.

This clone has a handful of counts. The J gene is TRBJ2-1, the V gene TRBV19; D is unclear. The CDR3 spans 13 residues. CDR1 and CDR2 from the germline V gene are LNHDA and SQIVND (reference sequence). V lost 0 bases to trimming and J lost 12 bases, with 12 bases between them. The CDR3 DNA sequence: TGTGCCAGTAGTATAGAAGGTCGCAAGGGGCAGTTCTTC. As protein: CASSIEGRKGQFF.

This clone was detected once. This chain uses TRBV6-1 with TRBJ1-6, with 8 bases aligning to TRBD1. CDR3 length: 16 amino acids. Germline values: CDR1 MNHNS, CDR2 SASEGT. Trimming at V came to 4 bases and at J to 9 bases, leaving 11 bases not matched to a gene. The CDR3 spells CASSALDRAILSPLHF. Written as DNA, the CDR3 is TGTGCCAGCAGTGCCCTGGACAGGGCCATTCTTTCACCCCTCCACTTT.

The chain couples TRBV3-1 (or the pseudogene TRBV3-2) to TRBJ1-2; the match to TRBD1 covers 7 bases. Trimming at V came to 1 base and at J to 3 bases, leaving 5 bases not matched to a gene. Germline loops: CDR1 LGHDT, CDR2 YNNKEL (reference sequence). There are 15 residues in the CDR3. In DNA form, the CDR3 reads TGTGCCAGCAGCCAAGGGGTCAGGGGGGACTATGGCTACACCTTC. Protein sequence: CASSQGVRGDYGYTF.

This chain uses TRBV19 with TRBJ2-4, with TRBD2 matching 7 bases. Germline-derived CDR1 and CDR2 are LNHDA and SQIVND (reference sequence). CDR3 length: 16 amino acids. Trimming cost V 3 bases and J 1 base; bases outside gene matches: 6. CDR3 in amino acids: CASSIKDGGAKNIQYF. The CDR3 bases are TGTGCCAGTAGTATTAAAGACGGGGGGGCCAAAAACATTCAGTACTTC.

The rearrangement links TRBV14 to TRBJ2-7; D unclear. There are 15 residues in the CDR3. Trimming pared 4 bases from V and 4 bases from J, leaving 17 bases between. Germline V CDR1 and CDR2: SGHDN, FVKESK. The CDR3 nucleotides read TGTGCCAGCAGCCCGCAAAGGTCGGTTCGGTACGAGCAGTACTTC. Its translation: CASSPQRSVRYEQYF.

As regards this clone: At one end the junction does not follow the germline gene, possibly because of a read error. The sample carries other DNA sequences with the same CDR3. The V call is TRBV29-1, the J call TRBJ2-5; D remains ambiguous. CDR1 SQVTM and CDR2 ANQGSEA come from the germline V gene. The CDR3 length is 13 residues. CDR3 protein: CSVEEMRQETQYF. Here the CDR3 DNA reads TGCAGCGTCGAAGAAATGCGGCAAGAGACCCAGTACTTC.

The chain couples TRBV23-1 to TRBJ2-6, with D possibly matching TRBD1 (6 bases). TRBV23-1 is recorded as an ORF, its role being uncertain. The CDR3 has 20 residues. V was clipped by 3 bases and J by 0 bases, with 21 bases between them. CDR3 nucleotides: TGCGCCAGCAGTCACCTCCGACAGGAACCGAGAAGCTCTGGGGCCAACGTCCTGACTTTC. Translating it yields CASSHLRQEPRSSGANVLTF.

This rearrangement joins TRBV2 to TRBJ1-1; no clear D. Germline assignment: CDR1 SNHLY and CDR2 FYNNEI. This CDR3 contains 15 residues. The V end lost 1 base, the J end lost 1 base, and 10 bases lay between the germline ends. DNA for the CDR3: TGTGCCAGCAGTGAAGACCAGTCGGGGAACACTGAAGCTTTCTTT. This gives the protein CASSEDQSGNTEAFF.

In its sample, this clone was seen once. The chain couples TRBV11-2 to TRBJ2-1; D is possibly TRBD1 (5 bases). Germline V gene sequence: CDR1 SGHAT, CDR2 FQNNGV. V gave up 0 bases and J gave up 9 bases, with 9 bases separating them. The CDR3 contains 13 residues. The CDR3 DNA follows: TGTGCCAGCAGCTTAGACAGGGTAAGTGAGCAGTTCTTC. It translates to CASSLDRVSEQFF. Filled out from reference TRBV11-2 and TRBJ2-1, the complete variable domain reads EAGVAQSPRYKIIEKRQSVAFWCNPISGHATLYWYQQILGQGPKLLIQFQNNGVVDDSQLPKDRFSAERLKGVDSTLKIQPAKLEDSAVYLCASSLDRVSEQFFGPGTRLTVL.

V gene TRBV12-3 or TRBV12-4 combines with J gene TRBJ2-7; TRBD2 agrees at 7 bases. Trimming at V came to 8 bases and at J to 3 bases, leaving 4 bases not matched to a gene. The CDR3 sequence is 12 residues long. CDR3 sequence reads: CASARTSYEQYF. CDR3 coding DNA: TGTGCCAGCGCAAGGACTAGCTACGAGCAGTACTTC.

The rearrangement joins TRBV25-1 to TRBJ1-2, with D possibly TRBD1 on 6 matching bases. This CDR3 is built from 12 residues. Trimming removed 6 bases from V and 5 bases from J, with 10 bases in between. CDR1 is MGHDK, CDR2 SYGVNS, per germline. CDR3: CASSGGRYGYTF. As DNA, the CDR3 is TGTGCCAGCAGCGGGGGGCGGTATGGCTACACCTTC.

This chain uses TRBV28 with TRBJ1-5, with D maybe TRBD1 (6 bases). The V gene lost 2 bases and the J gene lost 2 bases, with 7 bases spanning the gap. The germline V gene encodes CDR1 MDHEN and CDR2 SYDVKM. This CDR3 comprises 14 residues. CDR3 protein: CASSLAGGNQPQHF. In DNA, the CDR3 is TGTGCCAGCAGTTTAGCAGGGGGCAATCAGCCCCAGCATTTT.

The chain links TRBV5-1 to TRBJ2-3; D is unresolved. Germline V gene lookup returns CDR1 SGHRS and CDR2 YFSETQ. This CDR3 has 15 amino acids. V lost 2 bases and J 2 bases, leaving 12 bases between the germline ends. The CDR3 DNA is TGCGCCAGCAGCTTCGGTGACCGCTCCACAGATACGCAGTATTTT. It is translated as CASSFGDRSTDTQYF.

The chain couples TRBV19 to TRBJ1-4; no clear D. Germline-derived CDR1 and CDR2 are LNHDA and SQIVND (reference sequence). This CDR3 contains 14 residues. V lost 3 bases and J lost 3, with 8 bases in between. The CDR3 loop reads CASSMTEANEKLFF. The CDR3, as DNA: TGTGCCAGTAGTATGACGGAAGCTAATGAAAAACTGTTTTTT.

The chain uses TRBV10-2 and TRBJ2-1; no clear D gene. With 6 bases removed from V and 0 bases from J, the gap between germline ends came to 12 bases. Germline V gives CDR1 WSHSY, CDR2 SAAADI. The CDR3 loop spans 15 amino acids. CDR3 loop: CASSPDLSSYNEQFF. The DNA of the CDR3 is TGCGCCAGCAGCCCCGACTTGAGCTCCTACAATGAGCAGTTCTTC.

The CDR3: CASSLDWSGRSPLHF. CDR3 bases: TGTGCCAGCAGCTTAGATTGGTCAGGGCGTTCACCCCTCCACTTT. The chain couples TRBV7-2 to TRBJ1-6; D is perhaps TRBD1 (5 bases). Between the trimmed V and J ends, which lost 1 base and 9 bases, there was a span of 13 bases. The CDR3 consists of 15 residues. CDR1 and CDR2 (germline): SGHTA, FQGNSA.

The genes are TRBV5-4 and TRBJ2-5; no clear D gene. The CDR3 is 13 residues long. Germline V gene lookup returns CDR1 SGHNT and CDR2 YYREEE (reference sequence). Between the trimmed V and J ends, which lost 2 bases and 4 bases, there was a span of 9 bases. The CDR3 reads CASSFPIGETQYF. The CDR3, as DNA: TGTGCCAGCAGCTTCCCCATTGGAGAGACCCAGTACTTC.

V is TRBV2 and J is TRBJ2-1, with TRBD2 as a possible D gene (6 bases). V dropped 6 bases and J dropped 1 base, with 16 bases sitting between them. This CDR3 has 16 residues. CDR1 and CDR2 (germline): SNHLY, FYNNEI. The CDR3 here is CASSIIGAGSYNEQFF. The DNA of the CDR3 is TGTGCCAGCAGCATCATAGGGGCGGGGTCCTACAATGAGCAGTTCTTC. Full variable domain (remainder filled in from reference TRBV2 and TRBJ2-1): EPEVTQTPSHQVTQMGQEVILRCVPISNHLYFYWYRQILGQKVEFLVSFYNNEISEKSEIFDDQFSVERPDGSNFTLKIRSTKLEDSAMYFCASSIIGAGSYNEQFFGPGTRLTVL.

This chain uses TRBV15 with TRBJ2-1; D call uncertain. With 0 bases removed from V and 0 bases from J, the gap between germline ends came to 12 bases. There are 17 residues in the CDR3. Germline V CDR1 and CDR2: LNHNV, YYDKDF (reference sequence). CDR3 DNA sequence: TGTGCCACCAGCAGAGATCGAGGCTCCATCTCCTACAATGAGCAGTTCTTC. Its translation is CATSRDRGSISYNEQFF.

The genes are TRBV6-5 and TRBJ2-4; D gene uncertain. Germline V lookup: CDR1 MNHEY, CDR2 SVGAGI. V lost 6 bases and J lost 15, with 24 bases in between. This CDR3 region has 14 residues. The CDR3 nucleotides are TGTGCCAGCAGGGACCCAAACATTCTAGGGTCCTGGTACTTC. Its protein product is CASRDPNILGSWYF.

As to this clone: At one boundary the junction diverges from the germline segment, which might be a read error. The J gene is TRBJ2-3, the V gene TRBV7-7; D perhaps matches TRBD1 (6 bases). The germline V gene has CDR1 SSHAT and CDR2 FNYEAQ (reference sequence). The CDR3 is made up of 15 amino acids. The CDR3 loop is CASSLVAGVADTQYF. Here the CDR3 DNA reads TGTGCTAGCAGCTTAGTGGCAGGGGTGGCGGATACGCAGTATTTT.

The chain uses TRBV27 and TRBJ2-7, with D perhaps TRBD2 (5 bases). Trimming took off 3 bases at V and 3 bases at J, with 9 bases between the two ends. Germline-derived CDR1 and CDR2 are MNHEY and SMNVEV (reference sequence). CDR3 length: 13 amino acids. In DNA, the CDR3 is TGTGCCAGCAGTTTCGGACGGGACTACGAGCAGTACTTC. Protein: CASSFGRDYEQYF.

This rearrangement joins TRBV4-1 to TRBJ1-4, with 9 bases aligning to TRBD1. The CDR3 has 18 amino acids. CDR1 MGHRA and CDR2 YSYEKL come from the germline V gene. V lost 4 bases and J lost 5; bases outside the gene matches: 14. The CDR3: CASSPLSRDRVGNEKLFF. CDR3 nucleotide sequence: TGCGCCAGCAGCCCCCTGTCCCGGGACAGGGTTGGAAATGAAAAACTGTTTTTT.

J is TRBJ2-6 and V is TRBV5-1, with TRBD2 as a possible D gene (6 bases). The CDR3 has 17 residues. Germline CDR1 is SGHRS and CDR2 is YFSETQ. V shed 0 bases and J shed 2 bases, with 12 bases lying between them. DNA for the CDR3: TGCGCCAGCAGCTTGGGAGGGAGGTGGCCTGGGGCCAACGTCCTGACTTTC. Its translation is CASSLGGRWPGANVLTF.